The rows below give T cell receptor beta chains drawn from one sample of a study of control samples from healthy donors and cancer patients. Here immunoSEQ multiplex PCR was the method, and the copy in TCRdb shows in-frame clones only, minus some. The sample holds about 39,000 clones, 65% to 85% seen once. Specimen: PBMCs. These receptors originate from a woman in her sixties with lung cancer. CDR3s include the opening cysteine and the closing phenylalanine or tryptophan. Part of the rows lack a size; the others show once, few, many or a class for expanded clones.

>TRBV6-6|.
CASSYRAETQYF
>TRBV9|.
CASSVGEGREKLFF
>TRBV7-8|.
CASSLGGQETQYF
>TRBV12-3/TRBV12-4|few
CASSHTNVPEAFF
>TRBV7-6|once
CASSRQGGDEQFF
>TRBV5-1|.
CASQRTDETEAFF
>TRBV19|.
CASSIRGFAGELFF
>TRBV15|.
CATSRGSQGAYGYTF
>TRBV5-4|.
CASSTSTDTQYF
>TRBV3-1/TRBV3-2|.
CASSYSRQQGGDEQFF
>TRBV9|.
CASSAGVGTEAFF
>TRBV11-2|.
CASSFFGNTIYF
>TRBV9|.
CASSITGQPGTGELFF
>TRBV25-1|.
CASSEYGPGGSNGYTF
>TRBV19|.
CASSPGSWFNQPQHF
>TRBV9|.
CASSVGGSGGLDTQYF
>TRBV11-3|.
CASSLGDRVTDTQYF
>TRBV2|once
CASSERRKDTIYF
>TRBV27|once
CASSFLRGDTNTGELFF
>TRBV19|.
CATTPGQGLSNQPQHF
>TRBV3-1/TRBV3-2|few
CASSQRAKTGKMMNTEAFF
>TRBV7-2|.
CASSPRDRDGYTF
>TRBV13|.
CASSFPTDNEQFF
>TRBV7-8|.
CASSPVTSGLHNEQFF
>TRBV30|medium-sized
CAHGGPGNTIYF